The 14 T cell receptor beta chains below were found in one sample sequenced in a study of identifying expanded T cells in peripheral blood. TCRdb's table, derived via immunoSEQ multiplex PCR, lists solely in-frame clones and lacks some. The table includes 70,000 to 100,000 clones, about nine tenths detected once. The material sequenced was blood. These receptors all stem from a person aged 18 to 69 in good health.

This chain links TRBV29-1 with TRBJ2-3, with 7 bases fitting TRBD1. The germline CDR1 and CDR2 sequences are SQVTM and ANQGSEA. With V trimmed by 7 bases and J by 2 bases, 21 bases remained unmatched. The CDR3 length is 18 residues. Here the CDR3 reads CSAMGLQASTGHTDTQYF. For the CDR3, the DNA is TGCAGCGCCATGGGGCTCCAAGCATCGACAGGGCACACAGATACGCAGTATTTT.

The chain combines TRBV6-6 with TRBJ1-2; D call uncertain. CDR1 and CDR2 from the germline V gene are MNHNY and SVGAGI (reference sequence). V gave up 2 bases and J gave up 7 bases, with 14 bases separating them. The CDR3 loop spans 14 amino acids. CDR3 DNA: TGTGCCAGCAGTTACAAACTCCAGCAGGCTGGCTACACCTTC. It codes for CASSYKLQQAGYTF.

The chain has TRBV4-1 and TRBJ2-1; the D is unclear. The V gene lost 4 bases and the J gene lost 10 bases, with 2 bases spanning the gap. From germline, CDR1 is MGHRA and CDR2 YSYEKL. There are 9 residues in the CDR3. Here the CDR3 reads CASSPEQFF. The CDR3 nucleotides are TGCGCCAGCAGCCCCGAGCAGTTCTTC.

V usage is TRBV6-5 and J usage is TRBJ1-1; D not resolved. The ends were cut back, 7 bases at V and 0 bases at J, with 15 bases in the middle. CDR3 size: 15 residues. Per germline, CDR1 MNHEY and CDR2 SVGAGI. The CDR3 here is CASTPPAGMNTEAFF. DNA for the CDR3: TGTGCCAGCACCCCACCCGCGGGTATGAACACTGAAGCTTTCTTT.

The V gene is TRBV28, the J gene TRBJ2-1; tentatively, D is TRBD2 (5 bases). Germline V gene sequence: CDR1 MDHEN, CDR2 SYDVKM. Trimming left V 6 bases short and J 8 bases short, with 11 bases between. The CDR3 has 12 residues. This chain's CDR3 is CASSLAGYEQFF. The CDR3 nucleotides read TGTGCCAGCAGCCTGGCGGGCTATGAGCAGTTCTTC.

The rearrangement joins TRBV6-6 to TRBJ2-7; D gene uncertain. The germline V and J ends were trimmed by 7 bases and 1 base, with 11 bases remaining between them. Per the germline V gene, CDR1 is MNHNY and CDR2 is SVGAGI (reference sequence). The CDR3 is 13 residues long. The DNA of the CDR3 is TGTGCCAGCAATGGGCCGCAATCCTACGAGCAGTACTTC. Its translation: CASNGPQSYEQYF.

This chain uses TRBV5-5 with TRBJ2-7, with 8 bases lining up with TRBD1. The germline CDR1 and CDR2 sequences are SGHKS and YYEKEE (reference sequence). The junction had 3 bases not matched to a gene; V was cut back by 0 bases and J by 4 bases. This CDR3 is built from 14 residues. CDR3: CASSLGQGLYEQYF. CDR3 DNA: TGTGCCAGCAGCTTGGGACAGGGGTTATACGAGCAGTACTTC. The variable domain in full, completed from reference TRBV5-5 and TRBJ2-7, reads DAGVTQSPTHLIKTRGQQVTLRCSPISGHKSVSWYQQVLGQGPQFIFQYYEKEERGRGNFPDRFSARQFPNYSSELNVNALLLGDSALYLCASSLGQGLYEQYFGPGTRLTVT.

The chain combines TRBV19 with TRBJ1-3; maybe TRBD1 (5 bases). Germline CDR1 and CDR2: LNHDA and SQIVND (reference sequence). CDR3 length equals 15 residues. V shed 4 bases and J shed 0 bases, with 10 bases lying between them. CDR3 nucleotides: TGTGCCAGTAGTAGAGGTGGGGGCTCTGGAAACACCATATATTTT. It codes for CASSRGGGSGNTIYF.

This chain links TRBV7-2 with TRBJ1-2; no clear D gene. The germline CDR1 and CDR2 sequences are SGHTA and FQGNSA. The V end was cut by 5 bases, the J end by 4 bases, with 8 bases between. This CDR3 is built from 12 residues. The CDR3 is CASSPPFYGYTF. CDR3 nucleotide sequence: TGTGCCAGCAGCCCCCCATTCTATGGCTACACCTTC.

The chain employs TRBV7-2 and TRBJ2-5; D possibly uses TRBD1 or TRBD2 (5 bases each). The tail of the sequence fits TRBJ2-7 better, so the J call may be wrong. This CDR3 is 16 amino acids long. Germline V CDR1 and CDR2: SGHTA, FQGNSA. As DNA, the CDR3 is TGTGCCAGCAGCCCATACCTGAGGGGTTACTCCTACGAGCAGTACTTC. Amino acid sequence: CASSPYLRGYSYEQYF.

This clone has only a few counts. The chain recombines TRBV2 with TRBJ1-2; the D gene is possibly TRBD1 (5 bases). The V and J ends lost 9 bases and 0 bases respectively, with 20 bases between them. The CDR3 is made up of 16 amino acids. Germline CDR1 reads SNHLY; CDR2 reads FYNNEI. The CDR3 nucleotides are TGTGCCAGTGCCCTCGAAGGACACGTAACTAACTATGGCTACACCTTC. Encoded protein: CASALEGHVTNYGYTF.

There are a few counts of this clone. This chain joins TRBV29-1 and TRBJ2-5; D is perhaps TRBD1 (6 bases). CDR3 size: 14 residues. Germline loops: CDR1 SQVTM, CDR2 ANQGSEA. Deletions cut 4 bases from V and 3 bases from J, with 15 bases between. This chain's CDR3 is CSVVAQGSKETQYF. The CDR3 nucleotides read TGCAGCGTTGTGGCGCAGGGGAGCAAAGAGACCCAGTACTTC.

The chain couples TRBV5-6 to TRBJ2-7, with TRBD1 identical over 7 bases. The CDR3 loop spans 15 amino acids. CDR1 and CDR2 from the germline V gene are SGHDT and YYEEEE. V lost 2 bases, J lost 3 bases, and 8 bases stayed unmatched. Here the CDR3 reads CASSLRTGRYYEQYF. In DNA, the CDR3 is TGTGCCAGCAGCTTAAGGACAGGCAGGTACTACGAGCAGTACTTC. The full variable domain, with the rest looked up from reference TRBV5-6 and TRBJ2-7, is DAGVTQSPTHLIKTRGQQVTLRCSPKSGHDTVSWYQQALGQGPQFIFQYYEEEERQRGNFPDRFSGHQFPNYSSELNVNALLLGDSALYLCASSLRTGRYYEQYFGPGTRLTVT.

The chain is built from TRBV7-2 and TRBJ2-5, with D possibly being TRBD1 (5 bases). V lost 4 bases to trimming and J lost 7 bases, with 13 bases between them. Germline V CDR1 and CDR2: SGHTA, FQGNSA. The CDR3 spans 13 residues. The CDR3: CASSYRSVGTQYF. The CDR3 nucleotides are TGTGCCAGCAGCTACAGGTCGGTGGGGACCCAGTACTTC.